This is a list of T cell receptor beta chains from one sample in a study of Ad26.COV2.S vaccination and SARS-CoV-2 variants. The repertoire was sequenced with immunoSEQ multiplex PCR; TCRdb's copy has only in-frame clones and lacks some. The sample holds 500,000 or so clones; roughly nine tenths are singletons and the top ten take about 2.5%. The material sequenced was peripheral blood, taken in a trial of Ad26.COV2.S vaccine versus placebo. These receptors all stem from a person between 18 and 59 years old who received the Ad26.COV2.S COVID-19 vaccine or a placebo. The CDR3 runs from the conserved cysteine through the conserved F or W. The D gene is left open where the match is weak. Expanded clones get a size class; other rows say once, few or many, or leave the size out.

J gene,clone size,V gene,D gene,CDR3 protein,CDR3 DNA
TRBJ1-5,-,TRBV4-1,-,CASSHPTGNQPQHF,TGCGCCAGCAGCCACCCCACAGGCAATCAGCCCCAGCATTTT
TRBJ1-3,-,TRBV5-4,-,CASSGGHPSGNTIYF,TGTGCCAGCAGCGGCGGACACCCCTCTGGAAACACCATATATTTT
TRBJ1-5,-,TRBV10-3,-,CAISEGDYQPQHF,TGTGCCATCAGTGAAGGGGACTATCAGCCCCAGCATTTT
TRBJ2-1,-,TRBV18,TRBD1,CASSPSTGSYNEQFF,TGTGCCAGCTCACCGTCGACAGGGTCCTACAATGAGCAGTTCTTC
TRBJ2-4,-,TRBV7-6,TRBD2,CASSPIIGEGNIQYF,TGTGCCAGCAGCCCAATCATCGGGGAGGGGAACATTCAGTACTTC
TRBJ2-1,-,TRBV2,TRBD2,CASRVTSGGAHEQFF,TGTGCCAGCAGGGTGACTAGCGGGGGGGCCCATGAGCAGTTCTTC
TRBJ1-1,-,TRBV18,-,CASSPGGPFDTFF,TGTGCCAGCTCACCGGGGGGGCCGTTTGATACTTTCTTT
TRBJ1-3,-,TRBV4-1,-,CASSLRHPGNTIYF,TGCGCCAGCAGCCTACGCCATCCTGGAAACACCATATATTTT
TRBJ1-6,-,TRBV5-1,-,CASSFRDSYNSPLHF,TGCGCCAGCAGCTTCCGGGACTCCTATAATTCACCCCTCCACTTT
TRBJ2-1,-,TRBV6-1,-,CASSEKIRERANEQFF,TGTGCCAGCAGTGAAAAAATCCGGGAGAGAGCCAATGAGCAGTTCTTC
TRBJ2-5,-,TRBV5-1,-,CASSSGLRIQETQYF,TGCGCCAGCAGCTCAGGACTAAGGATACAAGAGACCCAGTACTTC
TRBJ1-4,-,TRBV30,-,CAWSVGRVPGREKLFF,TGTGCCTGGAGTGTGGGCAGGGTACCGGGGCGCGAAAAACTGTTTTTT
TRBJ1-2,-,TRBV4-1,-,CASSEAPGTPNYGYTF,TGCGCCAGCAGCGAAGCCCCTGGGACACCTAACTATGGCTACACCTTC
TRBJ1-6,-,TRBV4-3,TRBD1,CASSQATGTALYNSPLHF,TGCGCCAGCAGCCAGGCGACAGGGACCGCACTATATAATTCACCCCTCCACTTT
TRBJ2-1,few,TRBV12-5,TRBD2,CASGLLGRSSYNEQFF,TGTGCTAGTGGTTTGCTCGGGAGGTCCTCCTACAATGAGCAGTTCTTC
TRBJ2-2,-,TRBV12-3/TRBV12-4,-,CASSPKRIGELFF,TGTGCCAGTAGCCCGAAGAGGATCGGGGAGCTGTTTTTT
TRBJ1-4,-,TRBV19,TRBD1,CASSEIRTGVLVF,TGTGCCAGTAGTGAAATAAGGACAGGGGTACTCGTTTTT
TRBJ2-4,-,TRBV5-4,TRBD1,CASSSGRQGKNIQYF,TGTGCCAGCAGTTCGGGTAGACAGGGAAAAAACATTCAGTACTTC
TRBJ2-5,once,TRBV5-4,-,CASKTDPLGETQYF,TGTGCCAGCAAAACAGACCCTCTCGGGGAGACCCAGTACTTC
TRBJ2-1,few,TRBV4-1,-,CASSQVPSLQQFF,TGCGCCAGCAGCCAAGTTCCGAGCCTCCAGCAGTTCTTC
TRBJ2-5,-,TRBV4-1,TRBD1,CASSHNPGQGQETQYF,TGCGCCAGCAGCCACAACCCGGGACAGGGACAAGAGACCCAGTACTTC
TRBJ2-1,once,TRBV10-3,TRBD2,CAISVGGIAYNEQFF,TGTGCCATCAGTGTGGGGGGGATAGCGTACAATGAGCAGTTCTTC
TRBJ1-1,-,TRBV4-2,TRBD1,CASSFRGTGDTEAFF,TGTGCCAGCAGCTTCCGGGGGACAGGGGACACTGAAGCTTTCTTT
TRBJ2-7,-,TRBV9,-,CASSVAAGRGTEQYF,TGTGCCAGCAGCGTAGCTGCGGGCAGGGGAACCGAGCAGTACTTC
TRBJ1-2,-,TRBV2,-,CASSRDYGYTF,TGTGCCAGCAGCCGAGACTATGGCTACACCTTC
TRBJ1-5,-,TRBV4-2,-,CASSQVSAFGSNQPQHF,TGTGCCAGCAGCCAAGTTTCGGCGTTCGGGAGCAATCAGCCCCAGCATTTT
TRBJ2-3,-,TRBV4-1,TRBD1,CASSREPPGTALAGRTQYF,TGCGCCAGCAGCCGGGAACCCCCTGGGACAGCTCTAGCAGGTCGGACGCAGTATTTT
TRBJ2-3,-,TRBV7-6,-,CASSPRGNRDMSDTQYF,TGTGCCAGCAGCCCAAGGGGGAACAGGGATATGTCAGATACGCAGTATTTT
TRBJ1-4,-,TRBV5-8,-,CASSAQGWANEKLFF,TGTGCCAGCAGTGCTCAGGGGTGGGCTAATGAAAAACTGTTTTTT
TRBJ2-5,-,TRBV7-9,-,CASSLAGLPEAQYF,TGTGCCAGCAGCTTAGCGGGACTCCCTGAAGCCCAGTACTTC
TRBJ2-1,-,TRBV11-2,TRBD2,CARTGTRNNEQFF,TGTGCCAGAACCGGGACTAGAAACAATGAGCAGTTCTTC
TRBJ1-1,once,TRBV10-2,-,CASRDSLFMNTEAFF,TGCGCCAGCCGGGACTCCCTATTCATGAACACTGAAGCTTTCTTT
TRBJ1-5,-,TRBV28,-,CASLIGGAWSNQPQHF,TGTGCCAGCCTAATCGGGGGGGCGTGGAGCAATCAGCCCCAGCATTTT
TRBJ2-7,-,TRBV19,TRBD1,CASSIVGPTGITYEQYF,TGTGCCAGTAGTATCGTTGGGCCGACAGGGATCACCTACGAGCAGTACTTC
TRBJ1-2,-,TRBV12-3/TRBV12-4,-,CASTRSTDYGYTF,TGTGCCAGCACCCGGTCGACCGACTATGGCTACACCTTC
TRBJ1-2,-,TRBV4-2,TRBD1,CASSRELNRGDHYGYTF,TGTGCCAGCAGCCGAGAGTTAAACAGGGGCGATCACTATGGCTACACCTTC